One sample yielded the 2 T cell receptor beta chains listed below, sequenced in a study of blood T cell repertoires in COVID-19. The method was immunoSEQ multiplex PCR; TCRdb's version includes in-frame clones alone and lacks a portion of them. Here the sample spans 160,000 or so clones, about four fifths being singletons. The sequenced sample was peripheral blood. Receptor source: a man aged 55 to 70 with active or convalescent COVID-19.

The chain has TRBV6-5 and TRBJ1-2; D possibly corresponds to TRBD1 (5 bases). V was shortened by 6 bases and J by 8 bases, with 19 bases between the two germline ends. Germline-derived CDR1 and CDR2 are MNHEY and SVGAGI. The CDR3 is made up of 14 amino acids. The CDR3 coding sequence is TGTGCCAGCAGGGCCACAAGGGGCGGAGAAGGCTACACCTTC. It translates to CASRATRGGEGYTF.

The chain employs TRBV13 and TRBJ2-1, with 8 nucleotides matching TRBD1. The germline V gene encodes CDR1 PRHDT and CDR2 FYEKMQ (reference sequence). The CDR3 consists of 16 residues. The V and J ends lost 1 base and 0 bases, in that order; junction bases with no gene match: 2. For the CDR3, the DNA is TGTGCCAGCAGCTTAGTCAGGGGGCTCTCCTACAATGAGCAGTTCTTC. Residues: CASSLVRGLSYNEQFF. The whole variable domain, remainder taken from reference TRBV13 and TRBJ2-1, is AAGVIQSPRHLIKEKRETATLKCYPIPRHDTVYWYQQGPGQDPQFLISFYEKMQSDKGSIPDRFSAQQFSDYHSELNMSSLELGDSALYFCASSLVRGLSYNEQFFGPGTRLTVL.